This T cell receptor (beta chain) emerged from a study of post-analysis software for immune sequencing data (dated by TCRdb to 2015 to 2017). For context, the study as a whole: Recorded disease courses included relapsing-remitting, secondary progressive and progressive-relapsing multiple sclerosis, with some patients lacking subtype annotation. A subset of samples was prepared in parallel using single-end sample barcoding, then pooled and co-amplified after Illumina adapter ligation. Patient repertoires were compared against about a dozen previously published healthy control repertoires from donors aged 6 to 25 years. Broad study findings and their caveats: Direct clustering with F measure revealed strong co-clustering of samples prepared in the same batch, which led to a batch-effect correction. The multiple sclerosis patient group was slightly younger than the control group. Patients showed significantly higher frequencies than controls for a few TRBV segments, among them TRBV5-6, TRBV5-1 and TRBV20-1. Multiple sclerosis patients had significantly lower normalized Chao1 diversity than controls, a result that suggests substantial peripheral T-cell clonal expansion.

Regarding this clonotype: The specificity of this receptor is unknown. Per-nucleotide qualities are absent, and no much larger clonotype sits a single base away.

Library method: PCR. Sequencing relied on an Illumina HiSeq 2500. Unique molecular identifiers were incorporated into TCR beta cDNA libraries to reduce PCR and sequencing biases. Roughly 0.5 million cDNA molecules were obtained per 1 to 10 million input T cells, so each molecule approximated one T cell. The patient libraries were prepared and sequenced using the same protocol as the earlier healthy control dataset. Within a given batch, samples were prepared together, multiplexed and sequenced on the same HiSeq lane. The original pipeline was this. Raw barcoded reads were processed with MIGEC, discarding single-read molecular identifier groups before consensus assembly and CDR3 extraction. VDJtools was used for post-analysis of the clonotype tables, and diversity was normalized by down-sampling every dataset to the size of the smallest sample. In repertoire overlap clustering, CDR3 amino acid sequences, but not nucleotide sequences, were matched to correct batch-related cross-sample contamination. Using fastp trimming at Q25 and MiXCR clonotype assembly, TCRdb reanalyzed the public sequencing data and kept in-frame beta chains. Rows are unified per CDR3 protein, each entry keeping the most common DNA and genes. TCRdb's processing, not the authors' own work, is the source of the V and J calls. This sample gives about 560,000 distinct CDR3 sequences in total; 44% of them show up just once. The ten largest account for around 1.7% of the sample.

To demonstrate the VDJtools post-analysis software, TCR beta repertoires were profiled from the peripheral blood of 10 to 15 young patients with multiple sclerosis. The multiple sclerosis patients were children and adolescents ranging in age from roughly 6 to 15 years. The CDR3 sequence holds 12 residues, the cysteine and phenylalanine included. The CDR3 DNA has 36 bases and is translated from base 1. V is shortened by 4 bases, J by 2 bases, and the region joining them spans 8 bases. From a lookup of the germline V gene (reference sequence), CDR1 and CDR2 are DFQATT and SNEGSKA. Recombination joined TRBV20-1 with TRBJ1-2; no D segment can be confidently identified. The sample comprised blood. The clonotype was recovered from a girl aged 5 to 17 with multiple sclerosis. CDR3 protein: CSAIRENYGYTF. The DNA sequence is TGCAGTGCTATACGGGAGAACTATGGCTACACCTTC.